This is a list of T cell receptor beta chains from one sample in a study of shared clonotypes between healthy human individuals. Using immunoSEQ multiplex PCR, the repertoire was profiled, and TCRdb retains in-frame clones only, with some absent. Among roughly 2,000,000 clones listed, just under 95% were seen once. The specimen sequenced was naive CD8+ T cells sorted from blood. The source is a man aged 18 to 29 in good health. CDR3s include the opening cysteine and the closing phenylalanine or tryptophan. A D gene is named only where the DNA matches it firmly. Clone sizes are given selectively: once, few, many, or a class where the clone is expanded.

clone_size	v_call	j_call	d_call	cdr3_aa	cdr3_nt
NA	TRBV21-1	TRBJ1-2	NA	CASSTWDWTRYGYTF	TGTGCCAGCAGCACGTGGGACTGGACCAGGTATGGCTACACCTTC
NA	TRBV13	TRBJ2-4	NA	CASSFGGDIQYF	TGTGCCAGCAGCTTTGGTGGTGACATTCAGTACTTC
NA	TRBV5-1	TRBJ2-1	NA	CASSSTDPEQFF	TGCGCCAGCAGCTCGACAGATCCCGAGCAGTTCTTC
NA	TRBV7-3	TRBJ2-5	TRBD1	CASSLTGTGVRETQYF	TGTGCCAGCAGCTTAACAGGGACAGGGGTTAGGGAGACCCAGTACTTC
NA	TRBV19	TRBJ1-1	NA	CASSIWGAGEAFF	TGTGCCAGTAGTATTTGGGGGGCGGGTGAAGCTTTCTTT
NA	TRBV25-1	TRBJ2-1	NA	CASSELGSPYNEQFF	TGTGCCAGCAGTGAACTCGGGAGCCCCTACAATGAGCAGTTCTTC
NA	TRBV10-3	TRBJ2-5	NA	CAISEVAGAGGETQYF	TGTGCCATCAGTGAAGTGGCAGGGGCCGGGGGGGAGACCCAGTACTTC
NA	TRBV10-2	TRBJ2-1	NA	CASSESPGNEQFF	TGCGCCAGCAGTGAGTCGCCGGGGAATGAGCAGTTCTTC
NA	TRBV5-6	TRBJ2-5	NA	CASSITGWETQYF	TGTGCCAGCAGCATCACAGGTTGGGAGACCCAGTACTTC
NA	TRBV4-1	TRBJ2-7	TRBD1	CASSPRIGTAVNMAPYEQYF	TGCGCCAGCAGCCCCAGGATCGGGACAGCCGTCAATATGGCCCCTTACGAGCAGTACTTC
once	TRBV13	TRBJ1-1	NA	CASSFRGGMNTEAFF	TGTGCCAGCAGCTTTCGTGGGGGGATGAACACTGAAGCTTTCTTT
NA	TRBV7-9	TRBJ2-5	NA	CASSTLLGAGETQYF	TGTGCCAGCAGCACCCTTTTGGGGGCAGGGGAGACCCAGTACTTC
NA	TRBV28	TRBJ2-2	TRBD2	CASSFTSGGARSLNTGELFF	TGTGCCAGCAGTTTTACTAGCGGGGGGGCCAGAAGCCTGAACACCGGGGAGCTGTTTTTT
NA	TRBV30	TRBJ2-7	NA	CAWSVTYEQYF	TGTGCCTGGAGTGTTACCTACGAGCAGTACTTC
NA	TRBV25-1	TRBJ2-1	NA	CASSLGYNEQFF	TGTGCCAGCAGCTTAGGTTACAATGAGCAGTTCTTC
NA	TRBV30	TRBJ2-1	NA	CAWSVLGLSSSYNEQFF	TGTGCCTGGAGTGTACTAGGGTTATCTAGCTCCTACAATGAGCAGTTCTTC
NA	TRBV7-9	TRBJ1-1	NA	CASSFVGLGDTEAFF	TGTGCCAGCAGCTTCGTAGGTCTGGGCGACACTGAAGCTTTCTTT
NA	TRBV7-6	TRBJ1-2	NA	CASSLGEGMDYTF	TGTGCCAGCAGCTTAGGGGAGGGTATGGACTACACCTTC
NA	TRBV27	TRBJ1-4	NA	CASSSTGGKLFF	TGTGCCAGCAGTAGCACGGGGGGGAAACTGTTTTTT
NA	TRBV27	TRBJ2-1	TRBD2	CASSLTSGGLYNEQFF	TGTGCCAGCAGTTTAACTAGCGGGGGGCTCTACAATGAGCAGTTCTTC
NA	TRBV4-3	TRBJ2-5	NA	CASSQDSLFKQETQYF	TGCGCCAGCAGCCAAGATAGCCTATTCAAACAAGAGACCCAGTACTTC
NA	TRBV5-4	TRBJ1-2	NA	CASSLETDWGGYTF	TGTGCCAGCAGCTTGGAGACTGACTGGGGAGGCTACACCTTC
NA	TRBV6-1	TRBJ2-4	NA	CASSETRNTGHLQYF	TGTGCCAGCAGTGAAACCCGAAACACGGGACACCTACAGTACTTC